Listed here are 24 T cell receptor beta chains from one sample, sequenced in a study of siplizumab effects on memory and regulatory T cells. Measured with immunoSEQ multiplex PCR; TCRdb has only the in-frame clones, and not every one. This table has roughly 62,000 clones, approximately 93% appearing once. Sequences were obtained from CD8+ T cells sorted from blood. All receptors come from a human donor in good health.

The genes are TRBV7-9 and TRBJ2-7; D unresolved. V lost 3 bases, J lost 5 bases, and 8 bases lay in between. The CDR3 consists of 12 residues. Germline V gene sequence: CDR1 SEHNR, CDR2 FQNEAQ (reference sequence). CDR3 sequence (DNA): TGTGCCAGCAGCTTTGGGATCAACGAGCAGTACTTC. It yields the protein CASSFGINEQYF.

CDR3: CASSFWAGANQLNEQFF. In DNA form, the CDR3 reads TGTGCCAGCAGCTTCTGGGCAGGGGCGAATCAATTGAATGAGCAGTTCTTC. The chain employs TRBV7-3 and TRBJ2-1; tentative D call: TRBD1 (6 bases). This CDR3 contains 17 residues. From germline, CDR1 is SGHTA and CDR2 FQGTGA. V lost 3 bases, J lost 7 bases, and 22 bases lay in between.

The CDR3 DNA follows: TGTGCCAGCAGCTTCGGGACAGGGATGTACGAGCAGTACTTC. Translated, it gives CASSFGTGMYEQYF. The chain links TRBV11-2 to TRBJ2-7; 9 nucleotides agree with TRBD1. Germline V gene data show CDR1 as SGHAT and CDR2 as FQNNGV. The V and J ends lost 3 bases and 4 bases, in that order; junction bases with no gene match: 4. This CDR3 contains 14 residues.

The chain is built from TRBV14 and TRBJ2-7, with 8 bases fitting TRBD2. V dropped 4 bases and J dropped 0; count of bases not matched to a gene: 11. Germline V CDR1 and CDR2: SGHDN, FVKESK. The CDR3 covers 17 residues. The CDR3 region has the DNA TGTGCCAGCAGCCTTTCTGCAAGCGGGGGTAGCTCCTACGAGCAGTACTTC. Translated: CASSLSASGGSSYEQYF.

The V call is TRBV27, the J call TRBJ2-7, with D unresolved. The V and J ends lost 2 bases and 3 bases respectively, with 8 bases between them. Germline CDR1 and CDR2: MNHEY and SMNVEV (reference sequence). This CDR3 contains 13 residues. CDR3 amino acids: CASSLGPYYEQYF. The DNA for the CDR3 is TGTGCCAGCAGTTTAGGGCCCTACTACGAGCAGTACTTC.

The rearrangement uses TRBV9 and TRBJ1-4; 8 nucleotides align to TRBD1. This CDR3 is built from 14 residues. Trimming took 5 bases from V and 7 from J; bases not matched to a gene: 7. Germline-derived CDR1 and CDR2 are SGDLS and YYNGEE. The CDR3 DNA reads as TGTGCCAGCAGTTCCGGGACAGGAACTGAAAAACTGTTTTTT. It is translated as CASSSGTGTEKLFF.

V and J are TRBV28 and TRBJ1-4; no reliable D call. Trimming cost V 7 bases and J 4 bases, with 10 bases left between them. The CDR3 is 13 residues long. From germline, CDR1 is MDHEN and CDR2 SYDVKM. The CDR3 DNA reads TGTGCCAGCAACCTACAGCTTAATGAAAAACTGTTTTTT. Residues: CASNLQLNEKLFF.

The gene calls are TRBV29-1 and TRBJ2-1; 13 bases map to TRBD2. Germline loops: CDR1 SQVTM, CDR2 ANQGSEA. The CDR3 length is 14 residues. Germline trimming cut 4 bases from V and 9 bases from J; bases unmatched to any gene: 6. The CDR3 reads CSVVELAGGIEQFF. CDR3 DNA sequence: TGCAGCGTTGTGGAACTAGCGGGAGGGATTGAGCAGTTCTTC.

The chain has TRBV7-8 and TRBJ2-7; D gene unclear. V dropped 2 bases and J dropped 1 base, with 12 bases sitting between them. The germline V gene encodes CDR1 SGHVS and CDR2 FQNEAQ. The CDR3 consists of 15 residues. The CDR3 nucleotides are TGTGCCAGCAGCTTATTCGCTCGTGGTTCCTACGAGCAGTACTTC. This codes for CASSLFARGSYEQYF.

The V and J genes are TRBV5-1 and TRBJ2-5; D might be TRBD1 (6 bases). Trimming removed 0 bases from V and 5 bases from J, with 14 bases in between. The CDR3 has 15 amino acids. From germline, CDR1 is SGHRS and CDR2 YFSETQ. The CDR3 loop reads CASSLEWGPGETQYF. In DNA form, the CDR3 reads TGCGCCAGCAGCTTGGAGTGGGGGCCGGGCGAGACCCAGTACTTC.

As for this clone: Distinct nucleotide sequences in the sample also encode this CDR3. The chain links TRBV30 to TRBJ2-2; tentatively, D is TRBD2 (6 bases). Trimming left V 1 base short and J 9 bases short, with 18 bases between. CDR1 and CDR2 from the germline V gene are GTSNPN and SVGIG (reference sequence). This CDR3 has 15 amino acids. The chain's CDR3 is CAWSGGTGEVRELFF. In nucleotides, the CDR3 is TGTGCCTGGAGTGGAGGGACGGGGGAGGTGCGGGAGCTGTTTTTT.

The CDR3 protein is CASSLGPRGGTQYF. DNA of the CDR3: TGTGCCAGCAGCCTGGGACCCCGCGGAGGGACCCAGTACTTC. This sequence joins TRBV5-4 and TRBJ2-5, with D perhaps TRBD1 or TRBD2 (5 bases each). CDR1 and CDR2 (germline): SGHNT, YYREEE (reference sequence). The CDR3 contains 14 residues. V was shortened by 4 bases and J by 7 bases, with 17 bases between the two germline ends.

V and J are TRBV7-9 and TRBJ1-1; 10 nucleotides agree with TRBD1. The CDR3 length is 15 residues. J lost 5 bases, V lost 10 bases, and 13 bases had no gene match. The germline V gene has CDR1 SEHNR and CDR2 FQNEAQ (reference sequence). The CDR3 loop is CATSFGGQGYTEAFF. In DNA form, the CDR3 reads TGTGCCACCTCCTTTGGGGGACAGGGGTATACTGAAGCTTTCTTT.

The V call is TRBV4-3, the J call TRBJ2-7, with 9 bases that match TRBD1. The germline V gene has CDR1 LGHNA and CDR2 YSLEER. The junction had 5 bases not matched to a gene; V was cut back by 0 bases and J by 5 bases. The CDR3 extends over 15 amino acids. The CDR3 bases are TGCGCCAGCAGCCAAGATGGGACAGGGAACAACGAGCAGTACTTC. The encoded protein is CASSQDGTGNNEQYF.

The V and J genes are TRBV29-1 and TRBJ2-3; D is unresolved. CDR3 length: 13 residues. In germline, CDR1 is SQVTM, CDR2 ANQGSEA. The V gene lost 5 bases and the J gene lost 2 bases, with 11 bases spanning the gap. In DNA form, the CDR3 reads TGCAGCGTTCTAAGTCAGAACACAGATACGCAGTATTTT. Translation gives CSVLSQNTDTQYF.

This chain connects TRBV4-2 to TRBJ2-1, with 10 bases fitting TRBD2. Germline CDR1 is LGHNA and CDR2 is YNFKEQ. The CDR3 length is 15 residues. V trimming: 3 bases; J trimming: 4 bases; junction bases outside the gene matches: 3. This chain's CDR3 is CASSHGTSDYNEQFF. CDR3 DNA: TGTGCCAGCAGCCACGGGACTAGCGATTACAATGAGCAGTTCTTC.

V gene TRBV28 combines with J gene TRBJ2-7; D not resolved. V gave up 6 bases and J gave up 2 bases, with 11 bases separating them. CDR1 and CDR2 (germline): MDHEN, SYDVKM. The CDR3 has 13 residues. The CDR3 is CASRAGITYEQYF. For the CDR3, the DNA is TGTGCCAGCAGGGCAGGTATTACCTACGAGCAGTACTTC.

This chain joins TRBV9 and TRBJ2-5; a weak D match, TRBD2 (6 bases). Trimming stripped 4 bases from V and 2 bases from J, with 15 bases between. The germline gives CDR1 SGDLS, CDR2 YYNGEE. This CDR3 region has 15 residues. As DNA, the CDR3 is TGTGCCAGCAGCTTCAAGTGGGAGGAGCAAGAGACCCAGTACTTC. Amino acid sequence: CASSFKWEEQETQYF.

This clone was seen just once. V and J are TRBV2 and TRBJ2-7; possible D gene TRBD1, 5 bases. CDR3 size: 15 residues. V lost 0 bases and J lost 1, with 10 bases in between. Germline CDR1 and CDR2: SNHLY and FYNNEI. CDR3 residues: CASSEALQGSYEQYF. The CDR3 DNA sequence: TGTGCCAGCAGTGAAGCGCTTCAGGGTTCCTACGAGCAGTACTTC. Variable domain in full (rest from reference TRBV2 and TRBJ2-7): EPEVTQTPSHQVTQMGQEVILRCVPISNHLYFYWYRQILGQKVEFLVSFYNNEISEKSEIFDDQFSVERPDGSNFTLKIRSTKLEDSAMYFCASSEALQGSYEQYFGPGTRLTVT.

J is TRBJ2-7 and V is TRBV2, with D perhaps assigned TRBD1 or TRBD2 (6 bases each). Germline assignment: CDR1 SNHLY and CDR2 FYNNEI. This CDR3 has 14 residues. The V and J ends lost 6 bases and 0 bases respectively, with 12 bases between them. CDR3 sequence reads: CASRGGPNSYEQYF. The CDR3 nucleotides are TGTGCCAGCAGGGGGGGCCCTAACTCCTACGAGCAGTACTTC.

Concerning this clone itself: Just one base apart from a much larger clone, this may be a read error. The CDR3 nucleotides are TGTGCCAGCAGCAACAATGAGCAGTTCTTC. Its translation is CASSNNEQFF. The rearrangement links TRBV25-1 to TRBJ2-1; D not resolved. Germline CDR1 and CDR2: MGHDK and SYGVNS. CDR3 length: 10 residues. Trimming removed 6 bases at V and 5 bases at J, with 2 bases between.

V and J are TRBV7-2 and TRBJ1-4, with D tentatively TRBD1 (6 bases). V was pared by 1 base and J by 8 bases, with 14 bases between. The CDR3 has 15 amino acids. Germline V CDR1 and CDR2: SGHTA, FQGNSA. CDR3 protein: CASSLVFRGSEKLFF. The CDR3 DNA reads TGTGCCAGCAGCTTAGTTTTCAGGGGAAGCGAAAAACTGTTTTTT.

The chain uses TRBV27 and TRBJ2-3; 11 nucleotides agree with TRBD2. Germline V gene sequence: CDR1 MNHEY, CDR2 SMNVEV (reference sequence). J was trimmed by 0 bases and V by 4 bases; bases with no gene match: 9. The CDR3 totals 18 residues. The DNA of the CDR3 is TGTGCCAGCAGTTCTTCTAGCGGGAGGTACACTAGCACAGATACGCAGTATTTT. This translates into CASSSSSGRYTSTDTQYF.

This chain connects TRBV4-1 to TRBJ2-7; 7 nucleotides match TRBD1. V was clipped by 1 base and J by 1 base; unmatched bases: 4. The CDR3 extends over 15 amino acids. From germline, CDR1 is MGHRA and CDR2 YSYEKL. DNA of the CDR3: TGCGCCAGCAGCCAAGTGCCAGGGGGTTCCTACGAGCAGTACTTC. Protein product: CASSQVPGGSYEQYF.